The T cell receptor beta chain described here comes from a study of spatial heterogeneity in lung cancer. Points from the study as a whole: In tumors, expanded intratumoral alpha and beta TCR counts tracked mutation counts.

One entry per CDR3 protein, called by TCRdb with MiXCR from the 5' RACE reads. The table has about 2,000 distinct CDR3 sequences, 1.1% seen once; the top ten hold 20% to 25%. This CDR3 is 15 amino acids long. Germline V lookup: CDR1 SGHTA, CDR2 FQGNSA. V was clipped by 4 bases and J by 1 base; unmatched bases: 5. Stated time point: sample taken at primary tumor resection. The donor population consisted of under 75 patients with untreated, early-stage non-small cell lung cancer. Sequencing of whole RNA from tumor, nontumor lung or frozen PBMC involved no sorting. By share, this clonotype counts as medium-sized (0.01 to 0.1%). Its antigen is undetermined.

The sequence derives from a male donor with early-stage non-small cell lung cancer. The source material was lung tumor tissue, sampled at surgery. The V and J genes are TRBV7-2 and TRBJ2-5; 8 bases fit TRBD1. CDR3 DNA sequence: TGTGCCAGCAGCTCAACCAGGGGGCCCCAAGAGACCCAGTACTTC. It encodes CASSSTRGPQETQYF.